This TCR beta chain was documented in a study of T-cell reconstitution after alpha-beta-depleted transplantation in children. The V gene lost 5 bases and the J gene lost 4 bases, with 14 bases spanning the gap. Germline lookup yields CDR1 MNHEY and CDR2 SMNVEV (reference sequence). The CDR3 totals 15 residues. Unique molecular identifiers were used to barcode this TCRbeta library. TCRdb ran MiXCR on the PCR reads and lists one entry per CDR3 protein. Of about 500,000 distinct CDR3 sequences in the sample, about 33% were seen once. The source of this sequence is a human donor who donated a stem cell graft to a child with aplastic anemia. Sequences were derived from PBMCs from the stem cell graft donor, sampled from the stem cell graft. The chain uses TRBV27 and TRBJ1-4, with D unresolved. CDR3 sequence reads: CASSPPYEGNEKLFF. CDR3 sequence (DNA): TGTGCCAGCAGTCCCCCCTATGAGGGTAATGAAAAACTGTTTTTT. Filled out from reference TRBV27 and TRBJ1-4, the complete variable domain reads EAQVTQNPRYLITVTGKKLTVTCSQNMNHEYMSWYRQDPGLGLRQIYYSMNVEVTDKGDVPEGYKVSRKEKRNFPLILESPSPNQTSLYFCASSPPYEGNEKLFFGSGTQLSVL.